Below, 30 T cell receptor beta chains from the same sample are listed, as sequenced in a study of cytotoxic CD8 clonotypes in ibrutinib-treated CLL. Some clones are missing from TCRdb's copy, which holds only in-frame ones; the method was immunoSEQ multiplex PCR. Among approximately 350,000 clones listed, about 61% were seen once. This material consisted of PBMCs, taken after 36 months of ibrutinib treatment. All receptors come from a human donor with chronic lymphocytic leukemia.

The chain recombines TRBV7-3 with TRBJ2-2, with 10 bases that match TRBD2. V shed 1 base and J 0 bases; nucleotides not matched to a gene: 8. The germline V gene encodes CDR1 SGHTA and CDR2 FQGTGA. The CDR3 runs 19 residues. The CDR3 sequence: CASSLRGLADFANTGELFF. The CDR3 DNA follows: TGTGCCAGCAGCTTAAGAGGACTAGCGGACTTCGCGAACACCGGGGAGCTGTTTTTT. The full variable domain, with the rest looked up from reference TRBV7-3 and TRBJ2-2, is GAGVSQTPSNKVTEKGKYVELRCDPISGHTALYWYRQSLGQGPEFLIYFQGTGAADDSGLPNDRFFAVRPEGSVSTLKIQRTERGDSAVYLCASSLRGLADFANTGELFFGEGSRLTVL.

This chain connects TRBV5-1 to TRBJ2-1; 8 bases map to TRBD1. Per the germline V gene, CDR1 is SGHRS and CDR2 is YFSETQ. V was clipped by 4 bases and J by 8 bases; unmatched bases: 5. The CDR3 runs to 13 residues. The DNA of the CDR3 is TGCGCCAGCAGCGCCCTGACAGGGGATGAGCAGTTCTTC. Translated, it gives CASSALTGDEQFF. The complete variable domain, with remaining parts taken from reference TRBV5-1 and TRBJ2-1, reads KAGVTQTPRYLIKTRGQQVTLSCSPISGHRSVSWYQQTPGQGLQFLFEYFSETQRNKGNFPGRFSGRQFSNSRSEMNVSTLELGDSALYLCASSALTGDEQFFGPGTRLTVL.

In its sample, this clone was seen once. V and J are TRBV27 and TRBJ2-7; D is undetermined. Germline values: CDR1 MNHEY, CDR2 SMNVEV (reference sequence). This CDR3 contains 15 residues. Between the trimmed V and J ends, which lost 2 bases and 2 bases, there was a span of 13 bases. Written as DNA, the CDR3 is TGTGCCAGCAGTTTAACTTCTTCCCAAGCCTACGAGCAGTACTTC. Amino acid sequence: CASSLTSSQAYEQYF.

This chain links TRBV19 with TRBJ1-2; D remains ambiguous. Trimming took 2 bases from V and 0 from J, leaving 16 bases between them. CDR1 is LNHDA, CDR2 SQIVND, per germline (reference sequence). The CDR3 has 17 amino acids. The DNA for the CDR3 is TGTGCCAGTAGTATACGCATAGGGCACACGACTAACTATGGCTACACCTTC. Its translation: CASSIRIGHTTNYGYTF.

The chain links TRBV10-2 to TRBJ2-1, with 10 bases that match TRBD2. The CDR3 runs 12 residues. Germline lookup yields CDR1 WSHSY and CDR2 SAAADI. After removal of 7 bases from V and 10 bases from J, the junction contained 4 bases not matched to a gene. This CDR3 is CASKAGGQEQFF. In DNA form, the CDR3 reads TGCGCCAGCAAAGCGGGGGGGCAAGAGCAGTTCTTC.

The CDR3 here is CASSESVRREQYF. CDR3 bases: TGCGCCAGCAGTGAGTCGGTACGGCGTGAGCAGTACTTC. The chain is built from TRBV10-2 and TRBJ2-7; no clear D gene. The CDR3 runs to 13 residues. V lost 0 bases and J lost 7, with 10 bases in between. CDR1 and CDR2 from the germline V gene are WSHSY and SAAADI.

V gene TRBV5-6 combines with J gene TRBJ1-1, with a possible D match to TRBD1 (5 bases). The CDR3 has 14 amino acids. From germline, CDR1 is SGHDT and CDR2 YYEEEE. V lost 2 bases to trimming and J lost 4 bases, with 12 bases between them. CDR3 DNA: TGTGCCAGCAGCTTTAACTTGGGGGGCACTGAAGCTTTCTTT. This codes for CASSFNLGGTEAFF.

J is TRBJ2-7 and V is TRBV27; unclear D gene. Germline CDR1 reads MNHEY; CDR2 reads SMNVEV (reference sequence). With 10 bases removed from V and 7 bases from J, the gap between germline ends came to 14 bases. The CDR3 loop spans 11 amino acids. In DNA, the CDR3 is TGTGCCACCTCCATCGGGCGGGAGCAGTACTTC. It encodes CATSIGREQYF.

The CDR3 DNA reads as TGCAGCGCCGGGACTAGCGGGAAGGGCGATACGCAGTATTTT. Translated, it gives CSAGTSGKGDTQYF. This chain connects TRBV29-1 to TRBJ2-3; 13 bases align to TRBD2. The CDR3 has 14 amino acids. The V and J ends lost 7 bases and 6 bases, in that order; junction bases with no gene match: 7. CDR1 and CDR2 from the germline V gene are SQVTM and ANQGSEA.

CDR3 sequence reads: CASSSTGGARETQYF. The CDR3 DNA sequence: TGTGCCAGCAGCTCGACAGGGGGCGCAAGAGAGACCCAGTACTTC. This chain links TRBV6-5 with TRBJ2-5, with TRBD1 identical over 10 bases. The CDR3 has 15 amino acids. V trimming: 6 bases; J trimming: 4 bases; junction bases outside the gene matches: 8. Germline CDR1 MNHEY, CDR2 SVGAGI.

The V call is TRBV18, the J call TRBJ2-1; 10 bases align to TRBD1. Per germline, CDR1 KGHSH and CDR2 LQKENI. The CDR3 totals 14 residues. J was trimmed by 12 bases and V by 0 bases; bases with no gene match: 5. This chain's CDR3 is CASSPPGQGFVQFF. The DNA of the CDR3 is TGTGCCAGCTCACCACCGGGACAGGGGTTTGTGCAGTTCTTC.

This clone was seen a handful of times. This chain connects TRBV7-9 to TRBJ2-1; 16 bases match TRBD2. CDR3 length: 19 residues. Losses at the gene ends were 5 bases for V and 0 bases for J; bases not matched to a gene: 7. Germline CDR1 is SEHNR and CDR2 is FQNEAQ (reference sequence). In DNA, the CDR3 is TGTGCCAGCAGCCAGGGACTAGCGGGAGGGCCAGGCTCCTACAATGAGCAGTTCTTC. Translated, it gives CASSQGLAGGPGSYNEQFF.

The V call is TRBV2, the J call TRBJ2-7, with TRBD2 identical over 16 bases. The CDR3 covers 14 residues. V dropped 7 bases and J dropped 7; count of bases not matched to a gene: 4. Per the germline V gene, CDR1 is SNHLY and CDR2 is FYNNEI. CDR3 region: CASKGLAGGPEQYF. The CDR3 region has the DNA TGTGCCAGCAAGGGACTAGCGGGGGGGCCAGAGCAGTACTTC.

This chain connects TRBV6-5 to TRBJ2-1; 7 bases are a match to TRBD2. The length of the CDR3 is 15 residues. In germline, CDR1 is MNHEY, CDR2 SVGAGI. Trimming took 2 bases from V and 4 from J; bases not matched to a gene: 5. In DNA, the CDR3 is TGTGCCAGCAGTTACGCTAGCGGACAATACAATGAGCAGTTCTTC. Its translation: CASSYASGQYNEQFF.

The V call is TRBV4-3, the J call TRBJ2-5; tentatively, D is TRBD1 (6 bases). The CDR3 consists of 14 residues. Germline CDR1 and CDR2: LGHNA and YSLEER. Deletions cut 2 bases from V and 5 bases from J, with 12 bases between. CDR3 coding DNA: TGCGCCAGCAGCCAACAACAGGGTTTGGAGACCCAGTACTTC. It translates to CASSQQQGLETQYF.

DNA for the CDR3: TGTGCAAGTCGCTCTTTTGGGGGCAGGGGGCGAGACTATGGCTACACCTTC. Its protein is CASRSFGGRGRDYGYTF. The V gene is TRBV12-2, the J gene TRBJ1-2; the table calls TRBD1, which could not be checked here. TRBV12-2 is flagged as a pseudogene. CDR3 length: 17 residues.

CDR3 sequence reads: CASSFLRVELLGYEQFF. The CDR3 coding sequence is TGTGCCAGCAGCTTTCTTCGTGTGGAGTTGTTGGGGTATGAGCAGTTCTTC. This rearrangement joins TRBV11-2 to TRBJ2-1; D gene uncertain. The CDR3 is made up of 17 amino acids. The germline CDR1 and CDR2 sequences are SGHAT and FQNNGV. With 3 bases removed from V and 8 bases from J, the gap between germline ends came to 23 bases.

A single count supports this clone. This sequence joins TRBV11-3 and TRBJ2-1; maybe TRBD1 (5 bases). The CDR3 is 13 residues long. Germline-derived CDR1 and CDR2 are SGHNT and YENEEA. Trimming pared 5 bases from V and 3 bases from J, leaving 8 bases between. The CDR3 sequence: CASSIDSYNEQFF. The CDR3 DNA reads TGTGCCAGCAGCATCGACAGCTACAATGAGCAGTTCTTC. Full variable domain (outside the CDR3, taken from reference TRBV11-3 and TRBJ2-1): EAGVVQSPRYKIIEKKQPVAFWCNPISGHNTLYWYLQNLGQGPELLIRYENEEAVDDSQLPKDRFSAERLKGVDSTLKIQPAELGDSAVYLCASSIDSYNEQFFGPGTRLTVL.

This clone was counted a few times. This rearrangement joins TRBV7-9 to TRBJ2-3; D is undetermined. Trimming left V 1 base short and J 2 bases short, with 13 bases between. The CDR3 contains 16 residues. Germline values: CDR1 SEHNR, CDR2 FQNEAQ (reference sequence). The CDR3 loop reads CASSLVSLVHTDTQYF. CDR3 DNA sequence: TGTGCCAGCAGCTTAGTGTCCCTAGTCCACACAGATACGCAGTATTTT.

The CDR3 bases are TGTGCGAGCCGACTAGCGGGAAAGGGCGGGGAGCTGTTTTTT. Protein: CASRLAGKGGELFF. V gene TRBV28 combines with J gene TRBJ2-2; 11 positions agree with TRBD2. The CDR3 has 14 amino acids. Germline V gives CDR1 MDHEN, CDR2 SYDVKM.

The chain links TRBV18 to TRBJ2-5; tentative D call: TRBD2 (6 bases). CDR1 is KGHSH, CDR2 LQKENI, per germline. Trimming took off 0 bases at V and 5 bases at J, with 22 bases between the two ends. This CDR3 is 18 amino acids long. CDR3 sequence reads: CASSPPNYPPGGYETQYF. The CDR3, as DNA: TGTGCCAGCTCACCACCTAACTATCCCCCCGGAGGGTACGAGACCCAGTACTTC. Looking up the rest from reference TRBV18 and TRBJ2-5 gives the full variable domain: NAGVMQNPRHLVRRRGQEARLRCSPMKGHSHVYWYRQLPEEGLKFMVYLQKENIIDESGMPKERFSAEFPKEGPSILRIQQVVRGDSAAYFCASSPPNYPPGGYETQYFGPGTRLLVL.

The rearrangement links TRBV4-1 to TRBJ1-2, with 7 bases that match TRBD1. The CDR3 has 14 amino acids. The V segment lost 0 bases and the J segment 4 bases; nucleotides outside the gene matches: 2. The V gene's germline CDR1 is MGHRA and CDR2 YSYEKL. The CDR3 region has the DNA TGCGCCAGCAGCCAAGATTCAGGGGGCTATGGCTACACCTTC. Amino acid sequence: CASSQDSGGYGYTF.

This chain joins TRBV7-2 and TRBJ1-2; a weak D match, TRBD1 (6 bases). Per germline, CDR1 SGHTA and CDR2 FQGNSA. The CDR3 runs to 13 residues. V was clipped by 5 bases and J by 8 bases, with 15 bases between them. DNA for the CDR3: TGTGCCAGCAGCCCACCGGGCGGGACAGGCTACACCTTC. Amino acid sequence: CASSPPGGTGYTF.

The chain joins TRBV19 to TRBJ1-4; TRBD1 aligns across 7 bases. The V gene end was trimmed by 7 bases and the J gene end by 4 bases; junction bases not matched to a gene: 3. From germline, CDR1 is LNHDA and CDR2 SQIVND (reference sequence). The CDR3 is 13 residues long. The CDR3: CASTGGNNEKLFF. The CDR3, as DNA: TGTGCCAGTACAGGGGGGAATAATGAAAAACTGTTTTTT.

V and J are TRBV2 and TRBJ2-7; D gene uncertain. Trimming removed 8 bases at V and 4 bases at J, with 15 bases between. CDR3 length equals 13 residues. Germline V lookup: CDR1 SNHLY, CDR2 FYNNEI. The CDR3 reads CASLYHSGYEQYF. CDR3 in DNA: TGTGCCAGCCTCTACCATTCAGGATACGAGCAGTACTTC.

Only one count was recorded for this clone. Here the CDR3 reads CSARTSNYGYTF. The CDR3 nucleotides are TGCAGCGCTCGGACATCCAACTATGGCTACACCTTC. This sequence joins TRBV29-1 and TRBJ1-2; possibly TRBD1 for D (5 bases). Trimming left V 7 bases short and J 2 bases short, with 11 bases between. The CDR3 has 12 amino acids. Germline loops: CDR1 SQVTM, CDR2 ANQGSEA.

This rearrangement joins TRBV7-2 to TRBJ2-7, with 9 bases lining up with TRBD2. Germline V CDR1 and CDR2: SGHTA, FQGNSA. Unmatched junction bases numbered 3, after V lost 5 bases and J lost 1 base. CDR3 length equals 14 residues. In nucleotides, the CDR3 is TGTGCCAGCAGCCTCACTAGCGGGTCCTACGAGCAGTACTTC. It yields the protein CASSLTSGSYEQYF.

In its sample, this clone was seen many times. The chain joins TRBV10-3 to TRBJ1-6; D not certain. The CDR3 has 14 amino acids. V shed 2 bases and J shed 10 bases, with 12 bases lying between them. The germline V gene has CDR1 ENHRY and CDR2 SYGVKD. The CDR3 region is CAISETAPWSPLHF. In DNA form, the CDR3 reads TGTGCCATCAGTGAGACAGCTCCTTGGTCACCCCTCCACTTT.

CDR3 nucleotides: TGCGCCAGCAGTGAGTGGGGGGTCTTAGGCACTGAAGCTTTCTTT. It codes for CASSEWGVLGTEAFF. The V and J genes are TRBV10-2 and TRBJ1-1, with D tentatively TRBD1 (5 bases). CDR1 WSHSY and CDR2 SAAADI come from the germline V gene. Trimming took off 1 base at V and 4 bases at J, with 13 bases between the two ends. The CDR3 loop spans 15 amino acids.

This chain uses TRBV5-1 with TRBJ2-5, with 8 bases aligning to TRBD1. CDR1 SGHRS and CDR2 YFSETQ come from the germline V gene. This CDR3 contains 15 residues. The junction had 8 bases not matched to a gene; V was cut back by 2 bases and J by 5 bases. CDR3: CASSLQGDLWETQYF. The CDR3 DNA reads as TGCGCCAGCAGCTTACAGGGGGATCTTTGGGAGACCCAGTACTTC. Combining the CDR3 with reference TRBV5-1 and TRBJ2-5 gives the whole variable domain KAGVTQTPRYLIKTRGQQVTLSCSPISGHRSVSWYQQTPGQGLQFLFEYFSETQRNKGNFPGRFSGRQFSNSRSEMNVSTLELGDSALYLCASSLQGDLWETQYFGPGTRLLVL.